These T cell receptor beta chains were read from a single sample in a study of response to subunit inactivated influenza vaccine. TCRdb ran MiXCR on the RT-PCR reads and lists one entry per CDR3 protein. The sample has hundreds of thousands of distinct CDR3 sequences, roughly 12% seen once. These sequences were also reported in another study, on T cells expressing NK-cell markers.

The sequenced sample was PBMCs from blood, obtained on the day of vaccination. These receptors all stem from a man aged 50 to 59 who received an inactivated influenza vaccine. Each CDR3 is given with its conserved first and last residue.

TRBV20-1,TRBJ2-3,CSARDLRRAGDVTTQYF
TRBV10-3,TRBJ2-5,CAARPGQTTQETQYF
TRBV20-1,TRBJ2-6,CSARDRQGGSGANVLTF
TRBV5-1,TRBJ2-7,CASSFRAPYEQYF
TRBV7-2,TRBJ2-1,CASSLEAGSEQFF
TRBV27,TRBJ2-1,CASSPGQTPRWDYGHNEQFF
TRBV20-1,TRBJ1-2,CSARPRQGVGGYTF
TRBV29-1,TRBJ1-1,CSVEVKQGTEAFF
TRBV27,TRBJ2-3,CASRRGSPQDTQYF
TRBV5-1,TRBJ2-1,CASTPLGLSYNEQFF
TRBV9,TRBJ2-7,CASSVAGTSGYEQYF
TRBV28,TRBJ2-3,CASSLSWGWHTDTQYF
TRBV9,TRBJ2-2,CASSAPLSGRANTGELFF
TRBV20-1,TRBJ1-1,CSARTNRNTEAFF
TRBV10-3,TRBJ1-1,CASRRPGGTNTEAFF
TRBV5-1,TRBJ2-5,CASGQGINQETQYF
TRBV12-3/TRBV12-4,TRBJ2-1,CASSPPGLAGVLGQFF
TRBV6-5,TRBJ2-6,CASSYFKGGSGANVLTF
TRBV12-3/TRBV12-4,TRBJ1-1,CASRDRGGNTEAFF
TRBV3-1,TRBJ2-1,CATNGLAGGSYNEQFF
TRBV18,TRBJ1-6,CASSPVTGAYNSPLHF
TRBV20-1,TRBJ2-3,CSARQGLAGGADTQYF
TRBV7-9,TRBJ2-1,CASSLDLGGEQFF
TRBV6-5,TRBJ2-1,CASSRGDEQFF
TRBV20-1,TRBJ2-4,CSTLRLAKNIQYF
TRBV2,TRBJ2-7,CASSPLAAKREDEQYF
TRBV4-3,TRBJ2-2,CASSQEPAGRTGELFF
TRBV5-1,TRBJ2-5,CASSHQMETQYF
TRBV20-1,TRBJ2-6,CSARSRQGAAGANVLTF
TRBV6-2/TRBV6-3,TRBJ1-5,CASSVGPTLGQPQHF
TRBV18,TRBJ2-4,CASSPPSRVIQYF
TRBV6-1,TRBJ1-1,CASSVTEAAEAFF
TRBV4-2,TRBJ1-1,CASSPRTGRGNTEAFF
TRBV20-1,TRBJ2-1,CSARESDYNEQFF
TRBV7-2,TRBJ2-5,CASSPSAGGKTQYF
TRBV27,TRBJ2-7,CASSGKGGLVYEQYF
TRBV18,TRBJ2-1,CASSPPLRSGTAGNEQFF
TRBV7-8,TRBJ1-2,CASSSALLNYGYTF
TRBV25-1,TRBJ2-1,CASQLVGSPEQFF
TRBV19,TRBJ2-1,CASSILEAGTSGGAYNEQFF
TRBV6-7,TRBJ1-5,CASSSYSTIDGGNQPQHF
TRBV10-3,TRBJ2-1,CAISDKGLAYNEQFF
TRBV6-2/TRBV6-3,TRBJ2-2,CASSFPQRLGNSGELFF
TRBV20-1,TRBJ2-7,CSARDQGDDYEQYF
TRBV20-1,TRBJ2-2,CSVYSLGRTGELFF
TRBV28,TRBJ2-3,CASSTQGAGDTQYF
TRBV7-8,TRBJ2-1,CASGWRDNEQFF